A single sample is the source of the 22 T cell receptor beta chains below, sequenced in a study of blood T cells in healthy people across ages. The authors ran a second PCR of roughly 6 to 12 cycles using a sample-barcoded 5' primer and a J-beta primer mix. TCRdb ran MiXCR on the 5' RACE reads and lists one entry per CDR3 protein. The data contain about 760,000 distinct CDR3 sequences, roughly 25% of them singletons. The same sample was also used in a study of T cells of mothers and their children.

Input material: blood. The source is a boy aged 5-17 years in good health.

The CDR3 reads CASSLYSDRDNEQFF. The CDR3 nucleotides are TGTGCCAGCAGCCTGTATTCGGACAGGGACAATGAGCAGTTCTTC. The V call is TRBV11-2, the J call TRBJ2-5, with 8 bases identical to TRBD1. The J call may be in error: the DNA end matches TRBJ2-1 better. The CDR3 consists of 15 residues. Germline CDR1 and CDR2: SGHAT and FQNNGV.

V usage is TRBV28 and J usage is TRBJ2-5, with 8 bases aligning to TRBD2. The CDR3 runs 16 residues. The junction had 9 bases not matched to a gene; V was cut back by 5 bases and J by 1 base. From germline, CDR1 is MDHEN and CDR2 SYDVKM. The CDR3 DNA reads as TGTGCCAGCAGTCCGGGAGGGCTAGTTCCCCAAGAGACCCAGTACTTC. Encoded protein: CASSPGGLVPQETQYF.

The rearrangement links TRBV12-5 to TRBJ1-5; D not certain. The germline V gene encodes CDR1 LGHNT and CDR2 FRNRAP. V was cut by 1 base and J by 4 bases, with 8 bases left in between. The CDR3 is 14 residues long. CDR3 sequence (DNA): TGTGCTAGTGGTTTGGGACTATCTAATCAGCCCCAGCATTTT. Translated: CASGLGLSNQPQHF. The whole variable domain, remainder taken from reference TRBV12-5 and TRBJ1-5, is DARVTQTPRHKVTEMGQEVTMRCQPILGHNTVFWYRQTMMQGLELLAYFRNRAPLDDSGMPKDRFSAEMPDATLATLKIQPSEPRDSAVYFCASGLGLSNQPQHFGDGTRLSIL.

The genes are TRBV24-1 and TRBJ2-1, with TRBD2 matching over 15 bases. The CDR3 consists of 17 residues. V lost 3 bases and J lost 6; bases outside the gene matches: 5. In germline, CDR1 is KGHDR, CDR2 SFDVKD. The CDR3 here is CATSDGTSGGSSNEQFF. The CDR3 DNA sequence: TGTGCCACCAGTGATGGGACTAGCGGGGGGTCATCCAATGAGCAGTTCTTC.

This clonotype turned up a few times. V is TRBV4-2 and J is TRBJ2-5; D not resolved. The J call may be faulty, since TRBJ2-7 better matches the DNA end. Germline CDR1 and CDR2: LGHNA and YNFKEQ. The CDR3 length is 13 residues. In nucleotides, the CDR3 is TGTGCCAGCAGCCAAGGGGTCGAATACGAGCAGTACTTC. Translation gives CASSQGVEYEQYF.

This rearrangement joins TRBV27 to TRBJ2-5, with 9 bases that match TRBD2. Judging by the DNA end, TRBJ2-1 fits better; the J call may be wrong. CDR1 and CDR2 (germline): MNHEY, SMNVEV (reference sequence). The CDR3 consists of 14 residues. This chain's CDR3 is CASSFLLAGNEQFF. As DNA, the CDR3 is TGTGCCAGCAGTTTTCTACTAGCGGGCAATGAGCAGTTCTTC.

This chain links TRBV12-3 or TRBV12-4 with TRBJ2-5, with 12 positions matching TRBD2. TRBJ2-1 explains the end of the DNA better; the J call may be wrong. The CDR3 has 15 amino acids. The CDR3 sequence: CASSLRTSGINEQFF. CDR3 sequence (DNA): TGTGCCAGCAGTCTGAGGACTAGCGGGATCAATGAGCAGTTCTTC.

The chain recombines TRBV5-6 with TRBJ2-5, with D maybe TRBD1 (6 bases). The CDR3 spans 14 residues. Germline loops: CDR1 SGHDT, CDR2 YYEEEE. V was clipped by 4 bases and J by 5 bases, with 15 bases between them. CDR3 amino acids: CASSPWGRRETQYF. CDR3 DNA sequence: TGTGCCAGCAGCCCATGGGGGCGCAGGGAGACCCAGTACTTC.

The rearrangement uses TRBV6-6 and TRBJ1-6; D gene ambiguous. Trimming removed 6 bases at V and 7 bases at J, with 7 bases between. The CDR3 is 12 residues long. CDR1 MNHNY and CDR2 SVGAGI come from the germline V gene (reference sequence). The CDR3 reads CASSPKNSPLHF. As DNA, the CDR3 is TGTGCCAGCAGCCCAAAGAATTCACCCCTCCACTTT.

In this sample, this clonotype turned up a few times. CDR3 nucleotide sequence: TGCAGCGCCAATCGGGAGGGTAATGAGCAGTTCTTC. Protein product: CSANREGNEQFF. The chain is built from TRBV29-1 and TRBJ2-1, with 8 bases fitting TRBD2. The CDR3 totals 12 residues. Germline lookup yields CDR1 SQVTM and CDR2 ANQGSEA. The V and J ends lost 7 bases and 7 bases, in that order; junction bases with no gene match: 6.

The rearrangement joins TRBV5-4 to TRBJ2-5; D ambiguous. The V gene lost 0 bases and the J gene lost 11 bases, with 17 bases spanning the gap. The CDR3 is 14 amino acids. CDR1 is SGHNT and CDR2 is YYREEE in the germline V gene (reference sequence). CDR3 loop: CASSLEAYSQEQYF. The CDR3 DNA is TGTGCCAGCAGCTTGGAAGCCTACTCCCAAGAGCAGTACTTC.

The chain is built from TRBV27 and TRBJ2-5; 7 bases are shared with TRBD1. Germline-derived CDR1 and CDR2 are MNHEY and SMNVEV (reference sequence). CDR3 length: 16 amino acids. Trimming cost V 5 bases and J 2 bases; bases outside gene matches: 11. The DNA for the CDR3 is TGTGCCAGCAGTCCGATACTAGGGACAGAGCAAGAGACCCAGTACTTC. Translating gives CASSPILGTEQETQYF.

The genes are TRBV12-3 or TRBV12-4 and TRBJ2-3, with D uncertain. The CDR3 spans 15 residues. V was shortened by 7 bases and J by 2 bases, with 16 bases between the two germline ends. The chain's CDR3 is CASTGDHPSTDTQYF. The CDR3 nucleotides read TGTGCCAGCACCGGCGACCATCCTTCCACAGATACGCAGTATTTT.

This clonotype came up many times. The chain uses TRBV3-1 and TRBJ2-7; D is unresolved. V lost 1 base to trimming and J lost 7 bases, with 11 bases between them. The CDR3 extends over 13 amino acids. Germline lookup yields CDR1 LGHDT and CDR2 YNNKEL (reference sequence). Written as DNA, the CDR3 is TGTGCCAGCAGCCAAGGAGGCCCTAGAGAGCAGTACTTC. Translating it yields CASSQGGPREQYF.

This clonotype was recorded a few times. V and J are TRBV6-1 and TRBJ1-6; TRBD1 matches 9 bases. The germline V gene encodes CDR1 MNHNS and CDR2 SASEGT. V was clipped by 10 bases and J by 5 bases; unmatched bases: 12. The CDR3 has 16 residues. The CDR3 region is CATSYRGLGDNSPLHF. Written as DNA, the CDR3 is TGTGCCACCTCGTACAGGGGGCTTGGGGATAATTCACCCCTCCACTTT.

This clonotype was seen more than once but under ten times. The chain employs TRBV10-3 and TRBJ2-5; either TRBD1 or TRBD2 may fit D (5 bases each). V was pared by 4 bases and J by 5 bases, with 14 bases between. The V gene's germline CDR1 is ENHRY and CDR2 SYGVKD. This CDR3 comprises 14 residues. CDR3 protein: CAISGSGTGETQYF. The CDR3 DNA sequence: TGTGCCATCAGTGGGTCAGGGACCGGGGAGACCCAGTACTTC.

This chain joins TRBV4-1 and TRBJ2-5, with 10 nucleotides matching TRBD2. The J call may be in error: the DNA end matches TRBJ2-7 better. This CDR3 region has 15 residues. The germline gives CDR1 MGHRA, CDR2 YSYEKL. Written as DNA, the CDR3 is TGCGCCAGCAGCCACCCACGGCTAGCGGGGGACGAGCAGTACTTC. Translated, it gives CASSHPRLAGDEQYF.

The V gene is TRBV6-1, the J gene TRBJ1-1, with no clear D. The V end lost 4 bases, the J end lost 4 bases, and 16 bases lay between the germline ends. This CDR3 comprises 15 residues. From germline, CDR1 is MNHNS and CDR2 SASEGT. CDR3 nucleotides: TGTGCCAGCAGTGCCCGCTGGGATTTGAGCACTGAAGCTTTCTTT. Protein: CASSARWDLSTEAFF.

The sample holds one count of this clonotype. This rearrangement joins TRBV4-3 to TRBJ2-1; 10 positions match TRBD2. In germline, CDR1 is LGHNA, CDR2 YSLEER. The length of the CDR3 is 17 residues. V gave up 0 bases and J gave up 8 bases; unmatched junction bases: 10. Here the CDR3 reads CASSQDLSGGARDEQFF. The CDR3 DNA follows: TGCGCCAGCAGCCAAGATCTGAGCGGGGGGGCCAGGGATGAGCAGTTCTTC.

This clonotype showed up just a few times. The chain joins TRBV6-5 to TRBJ1-4, with TRBD1 identical over 7 bases. V lost 2 bases, J lost 14 bases, and 11 bases stayed unmatched. This CDR3 is 14 amino acids long. The germline V gene encodes CDR1 MNHEY and CDR2 SVGAGI. The CDR3 loop reads CASSYRTGALILFF. The CDR3, as DNA: TGTGCCAGCAGTTACCGAACAGGGGCCCTGATTCTGTTTTTT.

The table lists this clonotype with a few counts. The chain employs TRBV6-6 and TRBJ2-3; D unclear. V lost 4 bases and J lost 0, with 8 bases in between. Germline CDR1 MNHNY, CDR2 SVGAGI (reference sequence). CDR3 length: 14 residues. Here the CDR3 DNA reads TGTGCCAGCAGTTGGCAGTACAGCACAGATACGCAGTATTTT. It is translated as CASSWQYSTDTQYF.

Concerning this clonotype: Germline is not matched at one junction end, which may reflect a read error. The rearrangement uses TRBV18 and TRBJ2-5, with TRBD1 matching over 7 bases. Gene TRBJ2-1 matches the end of the DNA better, so the J call may be wrong. Germline assignment: CDR1 KGHSH and CDR2 LQKENI. This CDR3 region has 14 residues. The CDR3: CTSSTKGAENEQFF. CDR3 nucleotide sequence: TGTACCAGCTCAACCAAGGGGGCAGAGAATGAGCAGTTCTTC.